A selection of T cell receptor beta chains follows, all from one sample in a study of T cell responses to AZD1222 COVID-19 vaccine. Measured with immunoSEQ multiplex PCR; TCRdb has only the in-frame clones, and not every one. Of fewer than 70,000 clones in the sample, 70% to 90% were seen once. The material was peripheral blood, obtained on day 0 of AZD1222 vaccination. These receptors were collected from an adult in good health. The CDR3 runs from the conserved cysteine through the conserved F or W. D genes are given only for firm matches. Clone sizes are given selectively: once, few, many, or a class where the clone is expanded.

cdr3_nt	cdr3_aa	v_call	j_call	clone_size	d_call	cdr3_length
TGTGCCTGGGGCGCAGGTATGTGGGGCACTGAAGCTTTCTTT	CAWGAGMWGTEAFF	TRBV30	TRBJ1-1	.	.	14
TGTGCCAGCAGCACGCAACACACTGAAGCTTTCTTT	CASSTQHTEAFF	TRBV7-9	TRBJ1-1	.	.	12
TGTGCTAGTGCGCTTCGAGCGGGGAGCACAGATACGCAGTATTTT	CASALRAGSTDTQYF	TRBV12-5	TRBJ2-3	once	TRBD2	15
TGCGCCAGCAGGAAGGCTTGGAACACTGAAGCTTTCTTT	CASRKAWNTEAFF	TRBV10-2	TRBJ1-1	.	.	13
TGTGCCAGCAGTTACTCGAAGGGGGCGCATACTGAAGCTTTCTTT	CASSYSKGAHTEAFF	TRBV6-5	TRBJ1-1	.	TRBD1	15
TGCGCCAGCAGCTTGGGGGACAGGGGAACCTATGGCTACACCTTC	CASSLGDRGTYGYTF	TRBV5-1	TRBJ1-2	.	TRBD1	15
TGCAGCGTTGAGACAGAACACTATGGCTACACCTTC	CSVETEHYGYTF	TRBV29-1	TRBJ1-2	.	.	12
TGTGCCAGCTCTACCGGGCGTAGGGAAAAACTGTTTTTT	CASSTGRREKLFF	TRBV18	TRBJ1-4	.	.	13
TGTGCCAGCAGTTACGATAGGGAAGGGGTGCAGTACTTC	CASSYDREGVQYF	TRBV6-5	TRBJ2-7	.	.	13
TGCGCCAGCAGCTTTTTGGGCTTCTTCACAGATACGCAGTATTTT	CASSFLGFFTDTQYF	TRBV5-1	TRBJ2-3	.	.	15
TGTGCCATCAGTGACCCGGGACACCCAAATACGCAGTATTTT	CAISDPGHPNTQYF	TRBV10-3	TRBJ2-3	.	.	14
TGTGCCAGCAGCCTGGGACTAGCGGGGGCCAGCTGGGCCAACGTCCTGACTTTC	CASSLGLAGASWANVLTF	TRBV9	TRBJ2-6	few	TRBD2	18
TGTGCCAGCAGTGAAGCACCAGTTCCCCAAGAGACCCAGTACTTC	CASSEAPVPQETQYF	TRBV6-1	TRBJ2-5	.	.	15
TGTGCCAGCAGCTACGGAACGACCGCAACTAATGAAAAACTGTTTTTT	CASSYGTTATNEKLFF	TRBV7-9	TRBJ1-4	.	.	16
TGCGCCAGCAGCACTTACACATCCAATTCACCCCTCCACTTT	CASSTYTSNSPLHF	TRBV5-1	TRBJ1-6	.	.	14
TGTGCCAGCAGTTTACAGGGGGTTAATGAAAAACTGTTTTTT	CASSLQGVNEKLFF	TRBV27	TRBJ1-4	.	TRBD1	14
TGTGCCAGCAGTTACTCGAGCCACAATGAGCAGTTCTTC	CASSYSSHNEQFF	TRBV6-5	TRBJ2-1	.	.	13
TGTGCCGTTGATCCGGGACTACAATACGAGCAGTACTTC	CAVDPGLQYEQYF	TRBV6-5	TRBJ2-7	.	TRBD2	13
TGTGCCAGCAGTTTATCTTTCCTGGGGCGGACAGGGGGGAACACTGAAGCTTTCTTT	CASSLSFLGRTGGNTEAFF	TRBV27	TRBJ1-1	.	TRBD1	19
TGTGCCAGCAGTTACCCACGGGTTTGGGACATCTACGAGCAGTACTTC	CASSYPRVWDIYEQYF	TRBV6-2/TRBV6-3	TRBJ2-7	.	.	16
TGTGCCAGCAGCTTAGGGGGGGACTATGGCTACACCTTC	CASSLGGDYGYTF	TRBV11-2	TRBJ1-2	.	.	13
TGTGCCAGCAGCATGGACAGGGCCGGCGGACAGCCCCAGCATTTT	CASSMDRAGGQPQHF	TRBV7-2	TRBJ1-5	.	TRBD1	15
TGCAGCGTTCTTGCCCACACCCCGCCCCTCTATGGCTACACCTTC	CSVLAHTPPLYGYTF	TRBV29-1	TRBJ1-2	.	.	15
TGTGCCAGCAGCCAGCAGGGGAGAGCTTTCTTT	CASSQQGRAFF	TRBV3-1/TRBV3-2	TRBJ1-1	.	.	11
TGTGCCAGCAGCTTAGTACGGGGGGGACCCAACGAGCAGTACTTC	CASSLVRGGPNEQYF	TRBV7-8	TRBJ2-7	once	TRBD2	15
TGTGCCAGCAGACTTAATGTCGGGACAGGTGAAGCTTTCTTT	CASRLNVGTGEAFF	TRBV5-5	TRBJ1-1	.	TRBD1	14
TGCGCCAGCAGCACACTAGCGGGGGGGCCTCCGGAGCAGTTCTTC	CASSTLAGGPPEQFF	TRBV4-1	TRBJ2-1	.	TRBD2	15
TGCGCCAGCAGCTTGTCGACGACAGGCCAATATGAAGCTTTCTTT	CASSLSTTGQYEAFF	TRBV5-1	TRBJ1-1	.	.	15
TGCGCCAGCAGCCCCGGGACAGGGGGCACACATCTGGCAGATACGCAGTATTTT	CASSPGTGGTHLADTQYF	TRBV5-1	TRBJ2-3	.	TRBD1	18
TGTGCCAGCTCCGAGGACTTCAGGACTGAAGCTTTCTTT	CASSEDFRTEAFF	TRBV2	TRBJ1-1	.	.	13
TGTGCCAGCAGCTTAGTTCGGAACACTGAAGCTTTCTTT	CASSLVRNTEAFF	TRBV7-2	TRBJ1-1	.	.	13